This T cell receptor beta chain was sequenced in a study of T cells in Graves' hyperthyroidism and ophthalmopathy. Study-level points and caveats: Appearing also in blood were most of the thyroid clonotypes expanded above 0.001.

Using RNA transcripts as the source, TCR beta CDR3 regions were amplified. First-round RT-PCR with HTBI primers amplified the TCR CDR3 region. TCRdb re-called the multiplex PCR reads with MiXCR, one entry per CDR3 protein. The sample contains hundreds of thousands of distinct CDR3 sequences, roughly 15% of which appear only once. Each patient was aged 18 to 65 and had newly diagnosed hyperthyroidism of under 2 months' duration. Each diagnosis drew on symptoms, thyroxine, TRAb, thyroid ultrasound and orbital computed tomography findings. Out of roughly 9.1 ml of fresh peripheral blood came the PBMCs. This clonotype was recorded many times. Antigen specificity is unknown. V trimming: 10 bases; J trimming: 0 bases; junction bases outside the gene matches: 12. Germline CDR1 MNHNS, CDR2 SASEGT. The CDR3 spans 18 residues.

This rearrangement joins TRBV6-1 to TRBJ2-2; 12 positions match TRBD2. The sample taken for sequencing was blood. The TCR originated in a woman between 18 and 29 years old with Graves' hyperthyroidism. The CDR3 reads CATYTRTSGRTNTGELFF. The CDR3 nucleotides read TGTGCCACCTATACCAGAACTAGCGGGAGGACGAACACCGGGGAGCTGTTTTTT.